The present T cell receptor beta chain was sequenced within a study of T cells in women clearing cervical HPV infection. Across the study: Donors had HPV16-related CIN3 or worse; 2 had invasive cancer.

Notes on this clone: The missing CDR3 end, 3 residues past where the read stops, is filled in from the germline J gene.

immunoSEQ multiplex PCR used an average of 1200 ng genomic DNA. Libraries were prepared by immunoSEQ multiplex PCR; TCRdb keeps only in-frame clonotypes and omits some of them. Its table lists roughly 32,000 clones. V lost 4 bases and J 2 bases, leaving 16 bases between the germline ends. This CDR3 has 16 amino acids. Germline V gene lookup returns CDR1 SGHNT and CDR2 YYREEE (reference sequence). The sample consisted of blood buffy coat. The sequence was obtained from a woman aged 18-69 years with a cervical HPV16 infection that either progressed to CIN3+ or cleared (not recorded which). V and J are TRBV5-4 and TRBJ1-3; D perhaps matches TRBD1 (6 bases). The covered CDR3 bases are TGTGCCAGCAGCGTGAGCGCAGGGGAAACTGGAAACACC. Amino acid sequence: CASSVSAGETGNT. In full, the CDR3 reads CASSVSAGETGNTIYF.